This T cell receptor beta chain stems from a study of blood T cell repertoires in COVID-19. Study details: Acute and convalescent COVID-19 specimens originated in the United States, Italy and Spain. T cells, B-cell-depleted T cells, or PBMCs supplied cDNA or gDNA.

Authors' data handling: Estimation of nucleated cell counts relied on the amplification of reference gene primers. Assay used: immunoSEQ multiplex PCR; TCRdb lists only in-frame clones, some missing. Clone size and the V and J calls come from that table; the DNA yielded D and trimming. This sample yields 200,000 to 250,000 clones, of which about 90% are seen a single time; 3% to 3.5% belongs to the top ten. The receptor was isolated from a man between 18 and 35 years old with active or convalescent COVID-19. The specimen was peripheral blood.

The CDR3 coding sequence is TGTGCCAGCAGCTTACCTAAGGAGACAGAGTACTTTAACTATGGCTACACCTTC. Translating it yields CASSLPKETEYFNYGYTF. V is TRBV7-9 and J is TRBJ1-2; a possible D gene is TRBD1 (5 bases). The CDR3 extends over 18 amino acids. Trimming took off 2 bases at V and 1 base at J, with 20 bases between the two ends. Per the germline V gene, CDR1 is SEHNR and CDR2 is FQNEAQ (reference sequence).